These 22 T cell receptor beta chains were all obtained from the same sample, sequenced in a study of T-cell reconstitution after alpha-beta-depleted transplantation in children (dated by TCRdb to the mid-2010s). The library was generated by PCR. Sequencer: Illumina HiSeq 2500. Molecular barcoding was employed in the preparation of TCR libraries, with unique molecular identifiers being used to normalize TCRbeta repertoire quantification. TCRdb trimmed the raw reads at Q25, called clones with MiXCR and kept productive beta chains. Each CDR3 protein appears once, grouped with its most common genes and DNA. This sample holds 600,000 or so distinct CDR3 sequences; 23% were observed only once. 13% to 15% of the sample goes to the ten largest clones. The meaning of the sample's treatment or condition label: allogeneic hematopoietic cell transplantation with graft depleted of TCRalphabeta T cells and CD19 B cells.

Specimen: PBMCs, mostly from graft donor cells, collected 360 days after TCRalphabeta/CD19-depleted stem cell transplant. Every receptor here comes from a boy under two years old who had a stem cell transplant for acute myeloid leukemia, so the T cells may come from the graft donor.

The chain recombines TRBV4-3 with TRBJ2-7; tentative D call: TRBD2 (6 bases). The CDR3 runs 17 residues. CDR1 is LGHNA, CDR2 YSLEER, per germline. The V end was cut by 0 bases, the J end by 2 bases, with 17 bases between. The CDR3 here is CASSQESGGIDPYEQYF. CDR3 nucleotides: TGCGCCAGCAGCCAAGAAAGCGGAGGGATTGATCCCTACGAGCAGTACTTC.

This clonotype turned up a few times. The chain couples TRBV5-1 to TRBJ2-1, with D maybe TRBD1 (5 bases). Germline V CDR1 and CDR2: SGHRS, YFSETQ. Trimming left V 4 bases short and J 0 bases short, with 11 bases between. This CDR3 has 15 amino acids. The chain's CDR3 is CASSRQGGSYNEQFF. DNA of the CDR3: TGCGCCAGCAGCCGTCAGGGTGGCTCCTACAATGAGCAGTTCTTC. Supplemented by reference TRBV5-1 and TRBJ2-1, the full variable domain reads KAGVTQTPRYLIKTRGQQVTLSCSPISGHRSVSWYQQTPGQGLQFLFEYFSETQRNKGNFPGRFSGRQFSNSRSEMNVSTLELGDSALYLCASSRQGGSYNEQFFGPGTRLTVL.

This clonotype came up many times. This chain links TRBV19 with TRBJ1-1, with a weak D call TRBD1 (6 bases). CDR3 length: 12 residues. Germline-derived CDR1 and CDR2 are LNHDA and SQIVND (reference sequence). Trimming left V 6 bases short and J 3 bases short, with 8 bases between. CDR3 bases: TGTGCCAGTAGCGGACAGTACACTGAAGCTTTCTTT. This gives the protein CASSGQYTEAFF.

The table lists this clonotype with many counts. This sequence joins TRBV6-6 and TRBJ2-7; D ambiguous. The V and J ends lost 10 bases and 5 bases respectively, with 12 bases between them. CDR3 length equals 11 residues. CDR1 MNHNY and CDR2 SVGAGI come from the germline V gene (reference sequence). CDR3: CATTTGNEQYF. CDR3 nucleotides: TGTGCCACCACCACTGGGAACGAGCAGTACTTC.

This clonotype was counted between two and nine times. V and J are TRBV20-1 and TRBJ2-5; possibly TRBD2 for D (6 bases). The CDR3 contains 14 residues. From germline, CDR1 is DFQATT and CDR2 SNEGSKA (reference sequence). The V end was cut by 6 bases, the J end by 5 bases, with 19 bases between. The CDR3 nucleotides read TGCAGTGCATATCCAGGGCCTGGGGGGGAGACCCAGTACTTC. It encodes CSAYPGPGGETQYF.

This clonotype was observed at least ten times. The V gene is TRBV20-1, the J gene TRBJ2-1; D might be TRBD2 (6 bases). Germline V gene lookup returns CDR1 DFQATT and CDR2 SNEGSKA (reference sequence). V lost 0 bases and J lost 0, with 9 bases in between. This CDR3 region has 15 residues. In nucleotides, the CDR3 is TGCAGTGCTAGAGAGACTAGTCTCTCCTACAATGAGCAGTTCTTC. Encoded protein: CSARETSLSYNEQFF.

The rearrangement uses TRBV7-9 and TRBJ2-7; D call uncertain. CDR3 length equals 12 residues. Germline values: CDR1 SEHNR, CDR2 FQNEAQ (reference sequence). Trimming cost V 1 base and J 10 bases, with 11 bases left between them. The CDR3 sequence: CASSLGKGIQYV. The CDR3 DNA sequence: TGTGCCAGCAGCTTAGGGAAAGGAATTCAGTACGTC.

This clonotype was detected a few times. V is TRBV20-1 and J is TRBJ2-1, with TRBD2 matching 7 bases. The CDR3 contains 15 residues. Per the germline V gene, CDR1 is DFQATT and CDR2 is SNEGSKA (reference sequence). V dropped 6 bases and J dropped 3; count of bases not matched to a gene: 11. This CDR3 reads CSALRGAGNYNEQFF. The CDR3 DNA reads TGCAGTGCGCTTCGGGGAGCGGGGAACTACAATGAGCAGTTCTTC.

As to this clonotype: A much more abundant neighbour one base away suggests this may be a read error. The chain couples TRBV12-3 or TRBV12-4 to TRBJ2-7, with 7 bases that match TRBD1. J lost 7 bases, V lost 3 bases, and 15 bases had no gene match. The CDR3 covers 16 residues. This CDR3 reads CASSFWAGGKTREQYF. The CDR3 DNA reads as TGTGCCAGCAGTTTTTGGGCAGGGGGAAAAACTAGGGAGCAGTACTTC.

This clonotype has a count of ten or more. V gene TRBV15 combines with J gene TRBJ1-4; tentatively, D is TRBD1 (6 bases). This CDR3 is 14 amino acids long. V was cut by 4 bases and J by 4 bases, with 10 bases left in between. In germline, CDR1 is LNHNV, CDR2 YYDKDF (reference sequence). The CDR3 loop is CATSTGQINEKLFF. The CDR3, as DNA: TGTGCCACCAGCACAGGACAGATTAATGAAAAACTGTTTTTT. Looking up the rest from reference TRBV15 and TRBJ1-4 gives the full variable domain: DAMVIQNPRYQVTQFGKPVTLSCSQTLNHNVMYWYQQKSSQAPKLLFHYYDKDFNNEADTPDNFQSRRPNTSFCFLDIRSPGLGDTAMYLCATSTGQINEKLFFGSGTQLSVL.

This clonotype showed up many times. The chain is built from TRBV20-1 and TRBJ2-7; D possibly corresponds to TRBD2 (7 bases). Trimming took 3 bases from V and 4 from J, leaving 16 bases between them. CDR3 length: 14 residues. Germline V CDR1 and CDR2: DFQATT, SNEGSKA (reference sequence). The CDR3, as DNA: TGCAGTGCTAGTCAACGGGGGGCGGGATACGAGCAGTACTTC. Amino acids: CSASQRGAGYEQYF.

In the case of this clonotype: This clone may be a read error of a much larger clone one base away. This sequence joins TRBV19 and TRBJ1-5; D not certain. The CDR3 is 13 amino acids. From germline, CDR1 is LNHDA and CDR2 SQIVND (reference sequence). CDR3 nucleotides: TGTGCCAGTATAGTCCCGTGGAATCATCCCCAGCATTTT. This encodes CASIVPWNHPQHF.

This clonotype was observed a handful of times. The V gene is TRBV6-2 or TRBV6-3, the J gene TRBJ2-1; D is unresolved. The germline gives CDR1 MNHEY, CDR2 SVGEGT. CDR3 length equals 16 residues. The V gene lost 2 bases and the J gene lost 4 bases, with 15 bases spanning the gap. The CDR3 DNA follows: TGTGCCAGCAGTTACCCCGACTTAGGGTATTACAATGAGCAGTTCTTC. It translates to CASSYPDLGYYNEQFF.

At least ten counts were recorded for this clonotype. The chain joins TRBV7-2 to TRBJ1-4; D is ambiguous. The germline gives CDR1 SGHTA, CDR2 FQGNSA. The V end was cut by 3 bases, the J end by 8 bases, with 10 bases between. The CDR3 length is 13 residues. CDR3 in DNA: TGTGCCAGCAGCTTCAGTCGGGCGGAAAAACTGTTTTTT. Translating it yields CASSFSRAEKLFF.

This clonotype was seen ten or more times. The CDR3 here is CSVRGVVDEQFF. Written as DNA, the CDR3 is TGCAGCGTTCGTGGGGTTGTCGATGAGCAGTTCTTC. The chain employs TRBV29-1 and TRBJ2-1; D call uncertain. Looked up from germline, CDR1 is SQVTM and CDR2 is ANQGSEA. Deletions cut 5 bases from V and 8 bases from J, with 13 bases between. The CDR3 sequence is 12 residues long.

The CDR3 sequence: CASSPERGFGTGEMAFF. DNA of the CDR3: TGTGCCAGCAGCCCGGAGAGGGGCTTTGGGACAGGGGAAATGGCTTTCTTT. This chain connects TRBV9 to TRBJ1-1; 10 bases align to TRBD1. Trimming cost V 4 bases and J 11 bases; bases outside gene matches: 20. Germline lookup yields CDR1 SGDLS and CDR2 YYNGEE. The CDR3 runs to 17 residues.

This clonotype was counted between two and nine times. CDR3 sequence: CSASLAGGKVGQFF. The CDR3 nucleotides are TGCAGTGCTAGTCTAGCGGGGGGCAAAGTGGGGCAGTTCTTC. The chain links TRBV20-1 to TRBJ2-1; 11 nucleotides match TRBD2. Trimming at V came to 3 bases and at J to 12 bases, leaving 10 bases not matched to a gene. This CDR3 has 14 amino acids. The V gene's germline CDR1 is DFQATT and CDR2 SNEGSKA (reference sequence).

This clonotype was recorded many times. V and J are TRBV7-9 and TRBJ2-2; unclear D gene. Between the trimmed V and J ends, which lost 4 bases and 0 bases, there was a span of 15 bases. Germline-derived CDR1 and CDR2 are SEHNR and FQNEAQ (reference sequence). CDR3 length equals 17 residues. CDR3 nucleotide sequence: TGTGCCAGCAGCTCTAGGTTGAAGGTTACGAACACCGGGGAGCTGTTTTTT. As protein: CASSSRLKVTNTGELFF.

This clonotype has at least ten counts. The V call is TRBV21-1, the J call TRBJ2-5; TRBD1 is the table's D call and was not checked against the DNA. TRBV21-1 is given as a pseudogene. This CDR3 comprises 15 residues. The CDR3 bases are TGTGCCAGCAGCAAAAGGTCGACAGGGAAAGAGACCCAGTACTTC. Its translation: CASSKRSTGKETQYF.

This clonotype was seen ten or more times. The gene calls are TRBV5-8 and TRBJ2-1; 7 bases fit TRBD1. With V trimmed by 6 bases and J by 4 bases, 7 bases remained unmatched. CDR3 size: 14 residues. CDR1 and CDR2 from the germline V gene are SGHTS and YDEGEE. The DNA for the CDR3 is TGTGCCAGCACAACCGGGACAGCATACAATGAGCAGTTCTTC. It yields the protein CASTTGTAYNEQFF.

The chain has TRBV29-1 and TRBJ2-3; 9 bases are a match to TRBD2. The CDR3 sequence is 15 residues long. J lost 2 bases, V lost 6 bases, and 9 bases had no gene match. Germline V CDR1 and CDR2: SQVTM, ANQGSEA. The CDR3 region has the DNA TGCAGCGTGGGAGATAGCGGGGGTAACACAGATACGCAGTATTTT. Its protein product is CSVGDSGGNTDTQYF.

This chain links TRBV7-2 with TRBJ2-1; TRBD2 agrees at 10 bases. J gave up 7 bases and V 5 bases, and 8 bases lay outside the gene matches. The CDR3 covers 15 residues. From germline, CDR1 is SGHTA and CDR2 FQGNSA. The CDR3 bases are TGTGCCAGCAGCACAGCGGGGGGGTACGGGAATGAGCAGTTCTTC. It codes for CASSTAGGYGNEQFF. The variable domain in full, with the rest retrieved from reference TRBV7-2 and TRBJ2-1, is GAGVSQSPSNKVTEKGKDVELRCDPISGHTALYWYRQSLGQGLEFLIYFQGNSAPDKSGLPSDRFSAERTGGSVSTLTIQRTQQEDSAVYLCASSTAGGYGNEQFFGPGTRLTVL.